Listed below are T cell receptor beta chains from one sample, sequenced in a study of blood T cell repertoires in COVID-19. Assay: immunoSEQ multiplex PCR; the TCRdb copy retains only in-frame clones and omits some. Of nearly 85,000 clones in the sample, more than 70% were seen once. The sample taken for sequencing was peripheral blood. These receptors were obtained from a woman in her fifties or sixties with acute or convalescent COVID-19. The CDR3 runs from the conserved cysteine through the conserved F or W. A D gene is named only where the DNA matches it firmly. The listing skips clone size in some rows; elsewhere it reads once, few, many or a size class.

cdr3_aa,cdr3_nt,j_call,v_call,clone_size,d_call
CASSLEPTGTYGGYTF,TGTGCCAGCAGCTTGGAACCCACAGGGACCTATGGCGGCTACACCTTC,TRBJ1-2,TRBV5-6,few,NA
CASSEAPRTGEEQYF,TGTGCCAGCAGTGAAGCGCCTCGGACAGGGGAGGAGCAGTACTTC,TRBJ2-7,TRBV2,once,TRBD1
CASSLTGNEQFF,TGTGCCAGCAGCCTGACTGGTAATGAGCAGTTCTTC,TRBJ2-1,TRBV12-3/TRBV12-4,NA,NA
CASRYTAANTGELFF,TGTGCCAGCAGGTACACAGCCGCGAACACCGGGGAGCTGTTTTTT,TRBJ2-2,TRBV7-6,NA,NA
CASRSTPGLGTEAFF,TGTGCCAGCAGAAGTACCCCGGGACTAGGCACTGAAGCTTTCTTT,TRBJ1-1,TRBV7-2,NA,NA
CASTPRQGSEAFF,TGTGCCAGCACCCCAAGACAGGGGTCTGAAGCTTTCTTT,TRBJ1-1,TRBV5-6,NA,TRBD1
CASSLRLRGDTEAFF,TGTGCCAGCAGTTTACGTCTTAGGGGTGACACTGAAGCTTTCTTT,TRBJ1-1,TRBV27,few,NA
CASSYEAGAPDTGELFF,TGTGCCAGCAGTTACGAGGCGGGGGCGCCCGACACCGGGGAGCTGTTTTTT,TRBJ2-2,TRBV6-2/TRBV6-3,NA,NA
CASSEDRTGSWNSPLHF,TGTGCCAGCAGTGAAGATCGTACAGGGAGCTGGAATTCACCCCTCCACTTT,TRBJ1-6,TRBV6-1,once,NA
CASSAGQGLSNQPQHF,TGTGCCAGCAGCGCGGGACAGGGCTTGAGCAATCAGCCCCAGCATTTT,TRBJ1-5,TRBV7-9,NA,TRBD1
CASSGRGGQGGTMNTEAFF,TGTGCCAGCAGTGGGCGCGGCGGACAGGGGGGAACAATGAACACTGAAGCTTTCTTT,TRBJ1-1,TRBV2,NA,TRBD1
CATKTGGQETQYF,TGTGCCACCAAGACAGGGGGGCAAGAGACCCAGTACTTC,TRBJ2-5,TRBV7-9,NA,TRBD1
CASSQDLASGGVYEQYF,TGCGCCAGCAGCCAAGATTTGGCTAGCGGGGGGGTCTACGAGCAGTACTTC,TRBJ2-7,TRBV4-3,many,TRBD2
CAWSVATGSTQYF,TGTGCCTGGAGTGTAGCGACAGGATCTACGCAGTATTTT,TRBJ2-3,TRBV30,NA,NA
CASSLAGYGYTF,TGTGCCAGCAGCCTGGCGGGCTATGGCTACACCTTC,TRBJ1-2,TRBV11-3,NA,NA
CASSLEWTGPLGTEAFF,TGTGCCAGCAGCTTAGAGTGGACAGGGCCTCTTGGCACTGAAGCTTTCTTT,TRBJ1-1,TRBV7-6,NA,TRBD1
CASEQLTGFGEAFF,TGTGCCAGCGAACAGCTGACAGGGTTCGGTGAAGCTTTCTTT,TRBJ1-1,TRBV6-6,few,TRBD1
CASSLQGALTEAFF,TGCGCCAGCAGCCTGCAGGGGGCCTTGACTGAAGCTTTCTTT,TRBJ1-1,TRBV4-3,NA,TRBD1